This T cell receptor (beta chain) was sequenced in a study of control samples from healthy donors and cancer patients. There are a few counts of this clone. TCRdb's copy holds only in-frame clones and misses some; the assay was immunoSEQ multiplex PCR. This sample has some 150,000 clones, with roughly 90% found just once. The sequence derives from a man aged 25 to 45 in good health. What was sequenced was blood.

The CDR3 DNA sequence: TGTGCCAGCTCCCAAGGACAGGGACATCAGCCCCAGCATTTT. Protein product: CASSQGQGHQPQHF. The chain uses TRBV18 and TRBJ1-5; 8 positions match TRBD1. The CDR3 spans 14 residues. The V segment lost 6 bases and the J segment 5 bases; nucleotides outside the gene matches: 6. Germline CDR1 is KGHSH and CDR2 is LQKENI. The whole variable domain, filled in from reference TRBV18 and TRBJ1-5, reads NAGVMQNPRHLVRRRGQEARLRCSPMKGHSHVYWYRQLPEEGLKFMVYLQKENIIDESGMPKERFSAEFPKEGPSILRIQQVVRGDSAAYFCASSQGQGHQPQHFGDGTRLSIL.